This T cell receptor beta chain was recovered during a study of spatial heterogeneity in lung cancer. As for the study in general: Sequences of the beta chain were consistently detected in greater numbers than alpha-chain sequences. Study observations and caveats: Blood showed ubiquitous tumor TCRs more often at resection than at routine follow-up.

Each molecule of TCR cDNA was tagged with one unique molecular identifier. TCRdb reanalysed the 5' RACE reads using MiXCR and keeps one entry per CDR3 protein. The sample holds over 45,000 distinct CDR3 sequences; approximately 12% are singletons and the top ten take 30% to 35%. This clonotype has at least ten counts. Its antigen is currently unknown. The V and J ends lost 2 bases and 5 bases, in that order; junction bases with no gene match: 14. The CDR3 is made up of 17 amino acids. Time point indicated: blood at routine non-recurrence follow-up after resection. Sequencing of whole RNA from tumor, nontumor lung or frozen PBMC involved no sorting.

The sample in question was PBMCs, obtained at follow-up. The source of this sequence is a male donor with early-stage non-small cell lung cancer. The chain employs TRBV23-1 and TRBJ2-7; 8 bases are a match to TRBD1. TRBV23-1 is noted as an ORF with a role that remains uncertain. The CDR3 region is CASSQAHRGQVPNEQYF. CDR3 DNA sequence: TGCGCCAGCAGTCAAGCCCATCGGGGACAGGTACCTAACGAGCAGTACTTC.